The 20 T cell receptor beta chains in this list originate from one sample, sequenced in a study of cytomegalovirus exposure and HLA in healthy donors. With 60 Vbeta and 13 Jbeta primers, the PCR was carried out. The protocol was immunoSEQ multiplex PCR, while the TCRdb copy is restricted to in-frame clones and leaves out a portion. The repertoire includes some 150,000 clones, about four fifths of them detected once, and approximately 6% sits in the top ten. Specimen: PBMCs. Receptor source: a man aged 25-40 years in good health and CMV-seropositive.

This chain links TRBV18 with TRBJ2-7; a weak D match, TRBD1 (5 bases). Between the trimmed V and J ends, which lost 2 bases and 5 bases, there was a span of 13 bases. Germline CDR1 and CDR2: KGHSH and LQKENI. The length of the CDR3 is 14 residues. In DNA form, the CDR3 reads TGTGCCAGCTCACCATTAGAAGGACAAAACGAGCAGTACTTC. Translated: CASSPLEGQNEQYF.

This clone was counted a single time. The gene calls are TRBV5-1 and TRBJ2-3, with D possibly matching TRBD1 (6 bases). CDR3 length: 13 amino acids. The germline CDR1 and CDR2 sequences are SGHRS and YFSETQ. Deletions cut 3 bases from V and 2 bases from J, with 7 bases between. The CDR3 coding sequence is TGCGCCAGCAGCTACAGGGACACAGATACGCAGTATTTT. Its translation: CASSYRDTDTQYF. The whole variable domain, filled in from reference TRBV5-1 and TRBJ2-3, reads KAGVTQTPRYLIKTRGQQVTLSCSPISGHRSVSWYQQTPGQGLQFLFEYFSETQRNKGNFPGRFSGRQFSNSRSEMNVSTLELGDSALYLCASSYRDTDTQYFGPGTRLTVL.

The chain couples TRBV7-2 to TRBJ1-1; D is undetermined. Germline V gene sequence: CDR1 SGHTA, CDR2 FQGNSA. The CDR3 contains 14 residues. The V gene lost 2 bases and the J gene lost 7 bases, with 14 bases spanning the gap. In nucleotides, the CDR3 is TGTGCCAGCAGCTTAATCCCCGGGTATGATGAAGCTTTCTTT. Its translation: CASSLIPGYDEAFF.

The chain links TRBV28 to TRBJ1-1, with a tentative D call TRBD1 (5 bases). Trimming left V 8 bases short and J 2 bases short, with 9 bases between. The CDR3 sequence is 12 residues long. Germline CDR1 reads MDHEN; CDR2 reads SYDVKM. The CDR3, as DNA: TGTGCCAGCGCAGGGCCCAACACTGAAGCTTTCTTT. It yields the protein CASAGPNTEAFF.

This clone has just one count. This chain links TRBV10-2 with TRBJ1-3, with 10 bases matching TRBD1. The CDR3 sequence is 15 residues long. V was pared by 6 bases and J by 4 bases, with 6 bases of the junction left unmatched. The germline CDR1 and CDR2 sequences are WSHSY and SAAADI. CDR3 residues: CASSRQGAGGNTIYF. The CDR3 region has the DNA TGCGCCAGCAGCAGACAGGGGGCTGGAGGAAACACCATATATTTT.

This clone was counted between two and nine times. This chain links TRBV27 with TRBJ1-6; TRBD1 might be the D (5 bases). The germline V gene encodes CDR1 MNHEY and CDR2 SMNVEV (reference sequence). The CDR3 consists of 14 residues. V lost 3 bases to trimming and J lost 10 bases, with 13 bases between them. The CDR3 region has the DNA TGTGCCAGCAGTTTTGGAGGGACGGGGTCACCCCTCCACTTT. Encoded protein: CASSFGGTGSPLHF.

CDR3: CASSQALASGIRNEQFF. CDR3 bases: TGCGCCAGCAGCCAAGCTCTCGCTAGCGGGATAAGAAATGAGCAGTTCTTC. The chain uses TRBV4-1 and TRBJ2-1, with 9 bases that match TRBD2. Trimming cost V 1 base and J 7 bases; bases outside gene matches: 11. The length of the CDR3 is 17 residues. From germline, CDR1 is MGHRA and CDR2 YSYEKL.

This clone was counted only a few times. The chain recombines TRBV19 with TRBJ2-4; D gene ambiguous. The ends were cut back, 6 bases at V and 6 bases at J, with 6 bases in the middle. The germline V gene encodes CDR1 LNHDA and CDR2 SQIVND (reference sequence). There are 11 residues in the CDR3. The CDR3 region has the DNA TGTGCCAGTAGCCCGGGAAACATTCAGTACTTC. Its translation is CASSPGNIQYF.

The CDR3 nucleotides are TGTGCCAGCTCACCAAGTCGACAGGGTGACTATGGCTACACCTTC. It encodes CASSPSRQGDYGYTF. The genes are TRBV18 and TRBJ1-2; 7 nucleotides agree with TRBD1. There are 15 residues in the CDR3. With V trimmed by 2 bases and J by 3 bases, 6 bases remained unmatched. Germline CDR1 reads KGHSH; CDR2 reads LQKENI.

This clone was picked up one time. The chain is built from TRBV6-6 and TRBJ2-3; 12 bases map to TRBD2. The germline gives CDR1 MNHNY, CDR2 SVGAGI (reference sequence). V was clipped by 7 bases and J by 3 bases; unmatched bases: 8. The CDR3 consists of 16 residues. The CDR3 nucleotides are TGTGCCAGCATAGATGGACTAGCGGGAAAAACAGATACGCAGTATTTT. This translates into CASIDGLAGKTDTQYF.

The CDR3 coding sequence is TGTGCCAGCAGCATGGGACTAGCGGGAGCCACAGATACGCAGTATTTT. It codes for CASSMGLAGATDTQYF. The chain has TRBV7-8 and TRBJ2-3; 14 nucleotides align to TRBD2. Germline trimming cut 5 bases from V and 2 bases from J; bases unmatched to any gene: 3. Germline V CDR1 and CDR2: SGHVS, FQNEAQ. This CDR3 contains 16 residues.

The chain joins TRBV7-2 to TRBJ2-6; the D gene is possibly TRBD2 (6 bases). The CDR3 sequence is 17 residues long. Per germline, CDR1 SGHTA and CDR2 FQGNSA. V lost 5 bases to trimming and J lost 0 bases, with 14 bases between them. This chain's CDR3 is CASSPVGGSSGANVLTF. The CDR3 nucleotides read TGTGCCAGCAGCCCAGTGGGGGGAAGCTCTGGGGCCAACGTCCTGACTTTC.

This chain connects TRBV5-1 to TRBJ2-1, with 11 bases fitting TRBD2. Unmatched junction bases numbered 5, after V lost 4 bases and J lost 2 bases. CDR1 is SGHRS and CDR2 is YFSETQ in the germline V gene. CDR3 length: 16 amino acids. In DNA form, the CDR3 reads TGCGCCAGCAGCACTAGCGGGAGAGACCCCTACAATGAGCAGTTCTTC. Encoded protein: CASSTSGRDPYNEQFF.

Turning to this clone: The same CDR3 arises from other DNA sequences in this sample as well. This chain joins TRBV5-1 and TRBJ2-1; TRBD1 is a possible D gene (5 bases). There are 14 residues in the CDR3. Trimming removed 4 bases from V and 3 bases from J, with 11 bases in between. CDR1 and CDR2 from the germline V gene are SGHRS and YFSETQ. The CDR3 sequence: CASSPTGNYNEQFF. The CDR3 nucleotides are TGCGCCAGCAGCCCCACAGGTAACTACAATGAGCAGTTCTTC.

In its sample, this clone was seen a few times. CDR3 bases: TGTGCCAGCAGCCTAGGGGGGACAGCTAACACTGAAGCTTTCTTT. Residues: CASSLGGTANTEAFF. The chain has TRBV11-2 and TRBJ1-1; 7 bases match TRBD1. The CDR3 contains 15 residues. The V gene's germline CDR1 is SGHAT and CDR2 FQNNGV. J gave up 2 bases and V 5 bases, and 8 bases lay outside the gene matches.

The gene calls are TRBV30 and TRBJ2-1; 11 bases match TRBD1. J lost 8 bases, V lost 8 bases, and 5 bases had no gene match. CDR1 is GTSNPN and CDR2 is SVGIG in the germline V gene (reference sequence). The CDR3 is made up of 12 amino acids. In nucleotides, the CDR3 is TGTGCCCGGACAGGGGGCAGGGATGAGCAGTTCTTC. Translated, it gives CARTGGRDEQFF.

Note on this clone: A read error may produce the germline difference seen at one junction end. The rearrangement uses TRBV7-9 and TRBJ1-2; maybe TRBD1 (5 bases). The CDR3 length is 11 residues. Looked up from germline, CDR1 is SEHNR and CDR2 is FQNEAQ (reference sequence). CDR3 DNA sequence: TGTTCCAGCAGCCCGGGACTTCTCTACACCTTC. Its protein is CSSSPGLLYTF.

The gene calls are TRBV6-5 and TRBJ1-2, with a weak D call TRBD1 (6 bases). The CDR3 is 14 residues long. Trimming left V 7 bases short and J 2 bases short, with 14 bases between. Germline loops: CDR1 MNHEY, CDR2 SVGAGI. The CDR3, as DNA: TGTGCCAGCACTGCTCAGGGGAAGAACTATGGCTACACCTTC. Protein sequence: CASTAQGKNYGYTF.

The chain joins TRBV4-2 to TRBJ1-2; 12 bases agree with TRBD1. The CDR3 runs 17 residues. CDR1 LGHNA and CDR2 YNFKEQ come from the germline V gene. After removal of 4 bases from V and 5 bases from J, the junction contained 11 bases not matched to a gene. In DNA, the CDR3 is TGTGCCAGCAGCCCGCCGGGACAGGGGGCGTTGGGTTATGGCTACACCTTC. Translating gives CASSPPGQGALGYGYTF.

The V call is TRBV2, the J call TRBJ1-2, with unresolved D. Trimming took 2 bases from V and 8 from J, leaving 15 bases between them. The CDR3 sequence is 14 residues long. Germline loops: CDR1 SNHLY, CDR2 FYNNEI. The chain's CDR3 is CASSESADPGGYTF. CDR3 coding DNA: TGTGCCAGCAGTGAATCGGCGGATCCGGGGGGCTACACCTTC.